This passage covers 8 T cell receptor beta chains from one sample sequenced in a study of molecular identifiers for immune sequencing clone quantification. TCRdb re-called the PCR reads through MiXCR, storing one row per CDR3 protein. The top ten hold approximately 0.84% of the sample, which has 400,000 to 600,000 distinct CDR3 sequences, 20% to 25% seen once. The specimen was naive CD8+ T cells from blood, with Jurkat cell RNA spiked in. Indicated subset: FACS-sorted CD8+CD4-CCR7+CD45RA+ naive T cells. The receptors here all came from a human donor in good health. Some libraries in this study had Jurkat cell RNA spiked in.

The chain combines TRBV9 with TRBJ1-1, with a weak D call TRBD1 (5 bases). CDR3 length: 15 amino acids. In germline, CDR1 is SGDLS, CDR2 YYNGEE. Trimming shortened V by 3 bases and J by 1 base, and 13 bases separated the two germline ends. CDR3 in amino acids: CASSASGGTNTEAFF. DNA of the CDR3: TGTGCCAGCAGCGCTAGCGGGGGGACGAACACTGAAGCTTTCTTT.

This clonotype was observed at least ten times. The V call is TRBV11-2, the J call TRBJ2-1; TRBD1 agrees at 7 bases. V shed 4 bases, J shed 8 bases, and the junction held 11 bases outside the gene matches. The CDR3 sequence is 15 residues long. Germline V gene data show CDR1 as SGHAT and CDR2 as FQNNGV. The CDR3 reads CASSSGTVTFDEQFF. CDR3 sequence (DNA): TGTGCCAGCAGCTCCGGGACAGTAACCTTTGATGAGCAGTTCTTC.

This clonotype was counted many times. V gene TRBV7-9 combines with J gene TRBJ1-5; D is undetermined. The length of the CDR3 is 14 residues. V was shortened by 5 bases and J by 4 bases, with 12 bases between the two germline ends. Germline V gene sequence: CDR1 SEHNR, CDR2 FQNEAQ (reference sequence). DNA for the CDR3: TGTGCCAGCAGCCCAGTGGGCGGAAATCAGCCCCAGCATTTT. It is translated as CASSPVGGNQPQHF.

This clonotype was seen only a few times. The CDR3 bases are TGCGCCAGCAGCCCAGGGTTTACAGGCGAAGCTTTCTTT. This gives the protein CASSPGFTGEAFF. V gene TRBV4-3 combines with J gene TRBJ1-1; perhaps TRBD1 as D (5 bases). CDR1 and CDR2 from the germline V gene are LGHNA and YSLEER. This CDR3 comprises 13 residues. The V end lost 4 bases, the J end lost 8 bases, and 14 bases lay between the germline ends.

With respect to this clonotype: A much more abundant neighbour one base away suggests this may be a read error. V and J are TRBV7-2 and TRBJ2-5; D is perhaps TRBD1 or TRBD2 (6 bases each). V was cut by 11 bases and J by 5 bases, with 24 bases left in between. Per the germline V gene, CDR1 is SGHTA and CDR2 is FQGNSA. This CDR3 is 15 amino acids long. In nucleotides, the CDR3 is TGTGCCGGCACCCTCTCGAAGGGGGGCAGCGAGACCCAGTACTTC. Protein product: CAGTLSKGGSETQYF.

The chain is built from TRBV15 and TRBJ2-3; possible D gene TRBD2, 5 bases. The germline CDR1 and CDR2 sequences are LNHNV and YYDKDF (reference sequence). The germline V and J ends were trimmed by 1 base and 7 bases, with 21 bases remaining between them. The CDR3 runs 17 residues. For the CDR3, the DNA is TGTGCCACCAGCAGAGCCAACGTAGCGCGTATAAATTATACGCAGTATTTT. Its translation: CATSRANVARINYTQYF.

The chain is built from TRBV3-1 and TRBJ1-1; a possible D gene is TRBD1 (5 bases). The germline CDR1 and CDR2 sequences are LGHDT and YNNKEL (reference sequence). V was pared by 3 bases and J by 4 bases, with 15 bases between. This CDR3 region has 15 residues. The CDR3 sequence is CASSHPSGRATEAFF. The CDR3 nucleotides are TGTGCCAGCAGCCATCCGTCGGGGCGGGCCACTGAAGCTTTCTTT.

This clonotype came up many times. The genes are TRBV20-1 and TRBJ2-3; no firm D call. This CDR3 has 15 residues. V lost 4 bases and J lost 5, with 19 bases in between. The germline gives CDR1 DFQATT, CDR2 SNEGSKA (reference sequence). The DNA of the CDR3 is TGCAGTGCTACCGGGCCCCCCGACGAACGAGATACGCAGTATTTT. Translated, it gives CSATGPPDERDTQYF.